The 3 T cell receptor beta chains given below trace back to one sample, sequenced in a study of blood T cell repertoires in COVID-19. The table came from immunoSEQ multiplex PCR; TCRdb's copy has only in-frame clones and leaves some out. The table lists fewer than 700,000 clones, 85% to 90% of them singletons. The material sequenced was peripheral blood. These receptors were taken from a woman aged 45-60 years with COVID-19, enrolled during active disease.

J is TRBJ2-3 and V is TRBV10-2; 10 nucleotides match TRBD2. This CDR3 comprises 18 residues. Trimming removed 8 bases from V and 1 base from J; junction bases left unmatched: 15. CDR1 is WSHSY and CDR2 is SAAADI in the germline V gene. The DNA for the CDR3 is TGCGCCAGCGTATCCGGTACAGCGGGGGGGCCGGGCACAGATACGCAGTATTTT. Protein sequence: CASVSGTAGGPGTDTQYF.

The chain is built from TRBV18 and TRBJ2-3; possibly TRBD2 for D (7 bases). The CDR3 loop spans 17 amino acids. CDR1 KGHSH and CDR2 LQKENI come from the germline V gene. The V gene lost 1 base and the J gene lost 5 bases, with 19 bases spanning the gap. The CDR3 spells CASSPLPQTGGQDTQYF. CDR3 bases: TGTGCCAGCTCACCACTCCCACAAACGGGGGGACAAGATACGCAGTATTTT.

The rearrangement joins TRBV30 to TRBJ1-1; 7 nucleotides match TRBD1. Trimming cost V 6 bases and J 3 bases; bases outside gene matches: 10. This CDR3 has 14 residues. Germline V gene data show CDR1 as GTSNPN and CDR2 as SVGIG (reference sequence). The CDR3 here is CACPRDRSYTEAFF. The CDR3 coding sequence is TGTGCCTGCCCCCGGGACAGATCCTACACTGAAGCTTTCTTT.